The rows below give T cell receptor beta chains drawn from one sample of a study of CXCR3-negative and CXCR3-positive naive CD8 T cells. TCRdb re-called the 5' RACE reads; one entry per CDR3 protein, DNA not given. Seen in this sample are 84,000 or so distinct CDR3 sequences; the ten most common clones hold approximately 0.67%. The sample comprised naive CXCR3+ CD8+ T cells from blood. Receptors were obtained from a human donor in good health. Some clones in this sample may be carry-over from other donors' samples. CDR3s include the opening cysteine and the closing phenylalanine or tryptophan.

TRBJ2-7,12,TRBV29-1,CSVGDGTYEQYF
TRBJ1-2,14,TRBV27,CASSLYMSNYGYTF
TRBJ1-1,18,TRBV7-6,CASSLRVYKTGEDSEAFF
TRBJ1-1,12,TRBV27,CASSQGDTEAFF
TRBJ2-5,12,TRBV28,CASSSTDETQYF
TRBJ2-1,16,TRBV14,CASSQDQRDWYNEQFF
TRBJ2-7,11,TRBV4-2,CASSQGVEQYF
TRBJ2-1,16,TRBV7-8,CASSPPLGDSIDEQFF
TRBJ2-1,15,TRBV28,CASTVNLSPYNEQFF
TRBJ2-7,14,TRBV5-1,CASSLHQESYEQYF
TRBJ2-7,16,TRBV18,CASSPAGSTAVGEQYF
TRBJ1-1,11,TRBV25-1,CASSYARGAFF
TRBJ2-3,14,TRBV14,CASSQAGGLDTQYF
TRBJ2-7,17,TRBV10-3,CAISDGQGTVSSYEQYF
TRBJ2-1,15,TRBV28,CASSPIDSSYNEQFF
TRBJ2-1,16,TRBV20-1,CSARPYTSVSYNEQFF
TRBJ2-7,15,TRBV7-2,CASSLAQRGRYEQYF
TRBJ2-1,12,TRBV2,CASGVEVNEQFF
TRBJ2-3,15,TRBV27,CASRILAGGTDTQYF
TRBJ2-2,17,TRBV12-3/TRBV12-4,CASSLDGAAGNTGELFF
TRBJ2-3,13,TRBV28,CASAGTGTDTQYF
TRBJ1-2,14,TRBV29-1,CSVELGGSNYGYTF
TRBJ1-5,13,TRBV12-3/TRBV12-4,CASWTGSDQPQHF
TRBJ2-2,14,TRBV6-6,CASDPSGGPGELFF
TRBJ2-7,15,TRBV3-1,CASSRVRDRGYEQYF
TRBJ2-2,16,TRBV20-1,CSARLLAGPNTGELFF
TRBJ1-2,11,TRBV20-1,CSARTNYGYTF
TRBJ2-7,15,TRBV10-3,CAISESLDLGGEQYF
TRBJ2-1,13,TRBV12-5,CASGLVSVPGQFF
TRBJ2-7,13,TRBV7-2,CASSSGLAGQQYF
TRBJ2-6,16,TRBV5-1,CASRKTGNSGANVLTF
TRBJ1-2,11,TRBV12-3/TRBV12-4,CASSDPVGYTF
TRBJ1-1,14,TRBV25-1,CASAPTGINTEAFF
TRBJ2-7,12,TRBV28,CASSLWPYEQYF
TRBJ1-3,16,TRBV20-1,CSAATHLKKPGNTIYF
TRBJ1-2,13,TRBV28,CASSLTGGSGYTF
TRBJ2-7,15,TRBV4-1,CASSQLNSGTYEQYF
TRBJ2-7,13,TRBV2,CASSEGQSYEQYF
TRBJ2-1,16,TRBV7-3,CASSLSGTPPWDEQFF
TRBJ2-1,14,TRBV7-6,CASSAAGSHNEQFF
TRBJ1-1,13,TRBV25-1,CASTGGFDTEAFF
TRBJ2-5,14,TRBV21-1,CASSKILAVETQYF
TRBJ2-5,17,TRBV9,CASSETPAGSNQETQYF
TRBJ2-5,17,TRBV19,CASSKIPLSGKGETQYF
TRBJ2-1,18,TRBV7-9,CASSYARQALSNYNEQFF
TRBJ1-5,15,TRBV4-1,CASSQDAQGDQPQHF
TRBJ2-5,17,TRBV29-1,CSVDWDRATSHQETQYF
TRBJ2-3,15,TRBV27,CASREERLPTDTQYF
TRBJ1-2,15,TRBV4-1,CASSQDPSAAYGYTF
TRBJ2-5,15,TRBV27,CASSGASGFQETQYF
TRBJ1-1,13,TRBV20-1,CSARVPGSTEAFF
TRBJ2-1,13,TRBV3-1,CASSGSNENEQFF
TRBJ1-5,15,TRBV27,CASSLTGANYQPQHF
TRBJ2-7,12,TRBV12-3/TRBV12-4,CASSFDKHEQYF
TRBJ2-5,14,TRBV28,CASQDRLSQETQYF
TRBJ1-1,13,TRBV4-2,CASSPPGLTEAFF
TRBJ2-7,12,TRBV20-1,CSVGAARYEQYF
TRBJ2-1,15,TRBV9,CASSVAGEAYNEQFF
TRBJ1-1,12,TRBV5-1,CASSTGNTEAFF
TRBJ1-5,16,TRBV10-2,CASSGASGLGNQPQHF